This T cell receptor (beta chain) was sequenced for a study of blood T cell repertoires in COVID-19. CDR1 is SNHLY, CDR2 FYNNEI, per germline. This CDR3 comprises 11 residues. V shed 5 bases and J shed 4 bases, with 5 bases lying between them. Measured with immunoSEQ multiplex PCR; TCRdb has only the in-frame clones, and not every one. The table includes 90,000 to 100,000 clones, 81% detected once. The source material was peripheral blood. This clonotype was sampled from a woman of 80 years or more with acute or convalescent COVID-19. The chain combines TRBV2 with TRBJ1-1, with a weak D call TRBD1 (5 bases). CDR3 nucleotide sequence: TGTGCCAGCAGTAGGGGCACTGAAGCTTTCTTT. It encodes CASSRGTEAFF.